This TCR beta chain was sequenced for a study of shared clonotypes between healthy human individuals. Using 200 ng DNA, some 30,000 T cell genomes, the sorted-subset replicate PCRs were run. TCRdb's table, derived via immunoSEQ multiplex PCR, lists solely in-frame clones and lacks some. The table records about 980,000 clones, approximately 80% of them present only once. The CDR3 is made up of 15 amino acids. Germline assignment: CDR1 MNHNS and CDR2 SASEGT. Trimming pared 4 bases from V and 7 bases from J, leaving 14 bases between. This clone was seen many times. This sequence originates from a man between 18 and 29 years old in good health. The chain carries TRBV6-1 and TRBJ1-6; D gene unclear. The specimen sequenced was memory CD4+ T cells sorted from blood. Noted subset: CD45RA-negative fraction. This CDR3 reads CASSGPRGQNSPLHF. The CDR3 bases are TGTGCCAGCAGTGGGCCGCGTGGTCAAAATTCACCCCTCCACTTT.